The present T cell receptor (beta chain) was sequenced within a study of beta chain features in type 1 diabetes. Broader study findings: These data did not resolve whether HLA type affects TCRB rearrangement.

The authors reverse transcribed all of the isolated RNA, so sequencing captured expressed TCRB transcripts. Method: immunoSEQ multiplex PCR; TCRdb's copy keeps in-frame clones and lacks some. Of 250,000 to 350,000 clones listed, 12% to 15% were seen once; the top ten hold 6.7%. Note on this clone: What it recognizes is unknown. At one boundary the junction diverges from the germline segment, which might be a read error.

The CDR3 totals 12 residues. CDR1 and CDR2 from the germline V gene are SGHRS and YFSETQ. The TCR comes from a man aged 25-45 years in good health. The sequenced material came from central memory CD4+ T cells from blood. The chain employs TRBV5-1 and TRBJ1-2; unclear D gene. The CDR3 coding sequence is TGTGCCAGCAGCTTGAGCGGCGATGGCTACACCTTC. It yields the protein CASSLSGDGYTF.